This TCR beta chain originates from a study of preoperative IRX-2 immunotherapy in early breast cancer. Generated by immunoSEQ multiplex PCR, the TCRdb table keeps only in-frame clones and is missing some. The sample shows around 88,000 clones, 86% of them seen only once. The treatment is: preoperative locoregional IRX-2 cytokine immunotherapy. Samples came from a phase Ib trial of preoperative locoregional IRX-2 cytokine immunotherapy. The CDR3 covers 15 residues. The V and J ends lost 5 bases and 7 bases, in that order; junction bases with no gene match: 11. Germline V CDR1 and CDR2: SGHNT, YENEEA. The source is a human donor with breast cancer. The sample here was tumor tissue, taken after IRX-2 immunotherapy. V gene TRBV11-3 combines with J gene TRBJ1-2; 9 nucleotides align to TRBD1. The CDR3 DNA reads TGTGCCAGCAGCGTAACAGGGGGCGGTGACCCTGGCTACACCTTC. Its translation: CASSVTGGGDPGYTF.